The sequence of this TCR beta chain was determined in a study of Ad26.COV2.S vaccination and SARS-CoV-2 variants. This CDR3 spans 14 amino acids. Trimming took 10 bases from V and 2 from J, leaving 17 bases between them. Germline V gene data show CDR1 as MDHEN and CDR2 as SYDVKM. Assay used: immunoSEQ multiplex PCR; TCRdb lists only in-frame clones, some missing. The sample holds roughly 510,000 clones; roughly 85% are singletons and the top ten take 9.5% to 15%. Treatment in this sample: approximately 18 received Ad26.COV2.S at low or high dose, single or two shots; about five received placebo; per-sample allocation not given. Samples came from day 63 after the first vaccine or placebo injection.

The chain joins TRBV28 to TRBJ1-2; possible D gene TRBD1, 6 bases. The TCR sequence derives from a person aged 18-60 years who received the Ad26.COV2.S COVID-19 vaccine or a placebo. This material consisted of peripheral blood, taken in a trial of Ad26.COV2.S vaccine versus placebo. Here the CDR3 reads CATREGDFNYGYTF. DNA of the CDR3: TGTGCCACCCGGGAGGGGGACTTCAACTATGGCTACACCTTC.